The 2 T cell receptor beta chains reported below all come from one sample, sequenced in a study of blood T cell repertoires in COVID-19. Some clones are missing from TCRdb's copy, which holds only in-frame ones; the method was immunoSEQ multiplex PCR. Among 220,000 or so clones listed, more than 65% were seen once. The sequenced sample consisted of peripheral blood. Source of these receptors: a woman older than 75 with acute or convalescent COVID-19.

The chain recombines TRBV2 with TRBJ2-5; D gene uncertain. This CDR3 has 13 residues. The V and J ends lost 6 bases and 2 bases respectively, with 10 bases between them. Germline V gene lookup returns CDR1 SNHLY and CDR2 FYNNEI. The CDR3 DNA sequence: TGTGCCAGCAGGGGTGACTCGCAAGAGACCCAGTACTTC. Its protein is CASRGDSQETQYF. Based on the CDR3 plus reference TRBV2 and TRBJ2-5, the full variable domain is EPEVTQTPSHQVTQMGQEVILRCVPISNHLYFYWYRQILGQKVEFLVSFYNNEISEKSEIFDDQFSVERPDGSNFTLKIRSTKLEDSAMYFCASRGDSQETQYFGPGTRLLVL.

The V gene is TRBV18, the J gene TRBJ1-2, with a tentative D call TRBD1 (6 bases). V lost 3 bases, J lost 4 bases, and 15 bases lay in between. In germline, CDR1 is KGHSH, CDR2 LQKENI. CDR3 length equals 15 residues. CDR3 DNA sequence: TGTGCCAGCTCACCGGCTACAGGGAAAAGCTATGGCTACACCTTC. This codes for CASSPATGKSYGYTF.